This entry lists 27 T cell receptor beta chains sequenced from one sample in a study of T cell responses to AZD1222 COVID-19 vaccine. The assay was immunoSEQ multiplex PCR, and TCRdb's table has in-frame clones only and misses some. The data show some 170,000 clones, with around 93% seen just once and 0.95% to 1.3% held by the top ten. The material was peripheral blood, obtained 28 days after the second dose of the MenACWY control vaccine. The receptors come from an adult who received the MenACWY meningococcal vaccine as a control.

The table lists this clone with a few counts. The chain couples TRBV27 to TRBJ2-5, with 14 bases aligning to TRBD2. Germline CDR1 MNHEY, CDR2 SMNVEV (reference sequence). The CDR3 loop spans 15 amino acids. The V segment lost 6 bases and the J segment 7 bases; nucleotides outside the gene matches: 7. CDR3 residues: CASRGLAGAGWTQYF. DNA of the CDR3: TGTGCCAGCAGGGGACTAGCGGGGGCGGGGTGGACCCAGTACTTC.

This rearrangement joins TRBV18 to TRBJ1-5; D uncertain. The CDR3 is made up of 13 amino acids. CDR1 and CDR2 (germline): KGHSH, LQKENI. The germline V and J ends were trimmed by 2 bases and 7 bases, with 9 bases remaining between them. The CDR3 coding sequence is TGTGCCAGCTCACCATCTGAACACCAGCCCCAGCATTTT. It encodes CASSPSEHQPQHF.

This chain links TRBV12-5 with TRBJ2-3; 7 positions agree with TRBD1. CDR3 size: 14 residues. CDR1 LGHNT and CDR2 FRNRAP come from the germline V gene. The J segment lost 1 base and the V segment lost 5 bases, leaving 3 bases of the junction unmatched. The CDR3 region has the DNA TGTGCTAGTGGTCCCGGGACAGGCACAGATACGCAGTATTTT. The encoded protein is CASGPGTGTDTQYF.

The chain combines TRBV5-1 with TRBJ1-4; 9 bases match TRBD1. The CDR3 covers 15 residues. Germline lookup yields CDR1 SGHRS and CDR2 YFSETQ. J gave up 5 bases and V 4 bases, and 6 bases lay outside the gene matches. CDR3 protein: CASSKPGQGNEKLFF. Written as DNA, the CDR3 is TGCGCCAGCAGCAAACCGGGACAGGGAAATGAAAAACTGTTTTTT.

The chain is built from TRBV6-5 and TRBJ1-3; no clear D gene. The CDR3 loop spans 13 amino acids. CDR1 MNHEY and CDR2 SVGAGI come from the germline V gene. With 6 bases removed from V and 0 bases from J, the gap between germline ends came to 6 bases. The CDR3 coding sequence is TGTGCCAGCAGCTCCAACTCTGGAAACACCATATATTTT. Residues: CASSSNSGNTIYF.

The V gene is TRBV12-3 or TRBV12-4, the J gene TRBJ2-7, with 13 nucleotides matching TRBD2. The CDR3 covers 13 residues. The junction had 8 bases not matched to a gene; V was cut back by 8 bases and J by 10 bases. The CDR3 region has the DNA TGTGCCAGCCGACCGGGACTAGCGGGATACCAGTACTTC. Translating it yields CASRPGLAGYQYF.

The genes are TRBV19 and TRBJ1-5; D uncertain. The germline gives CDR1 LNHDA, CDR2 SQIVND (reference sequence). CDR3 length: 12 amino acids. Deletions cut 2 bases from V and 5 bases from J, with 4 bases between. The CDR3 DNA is TGTGCCAGTAGTATATACGATCAGCCCCAGCATTTT. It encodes CASSIYDQPQHF. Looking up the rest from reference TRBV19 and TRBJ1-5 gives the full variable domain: DGGITQSPKYLFRKEGQNVTLSCEQNLNHDAMYWYRQDPGQGLRLIYYSQIVNDFQKGDIAEGYSVSREKKESFPLTVTSAQKNPTAFYLCASSIYDQPQHFGDGTRLSIL.

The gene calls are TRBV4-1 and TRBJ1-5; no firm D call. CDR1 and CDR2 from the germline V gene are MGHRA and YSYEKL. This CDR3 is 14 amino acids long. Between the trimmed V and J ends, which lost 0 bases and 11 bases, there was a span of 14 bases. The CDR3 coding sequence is TGCGCCAGCAGCCAAGATCTTGGGCGGGGAGCCCAGCATTTT. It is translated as CASSQDLGRGAQHF.

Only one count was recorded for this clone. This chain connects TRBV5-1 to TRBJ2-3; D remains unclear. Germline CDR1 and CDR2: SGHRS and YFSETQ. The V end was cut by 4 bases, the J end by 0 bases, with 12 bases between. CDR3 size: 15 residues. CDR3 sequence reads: CASSLWITSTDTQYF. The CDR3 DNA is TGCGCCAGCAGCCTATGGATAACTAGCACAGATACGCAGTATTTT.

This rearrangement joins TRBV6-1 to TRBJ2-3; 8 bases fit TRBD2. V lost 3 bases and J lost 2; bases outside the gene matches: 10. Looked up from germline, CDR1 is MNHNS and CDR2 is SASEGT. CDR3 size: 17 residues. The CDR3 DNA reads TGTGCCAGCAGTGATCGGGGTAGCGGGGTACCCACAGATACGCAGTATTTT. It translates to CASSDRGSGVPTDTQYF.

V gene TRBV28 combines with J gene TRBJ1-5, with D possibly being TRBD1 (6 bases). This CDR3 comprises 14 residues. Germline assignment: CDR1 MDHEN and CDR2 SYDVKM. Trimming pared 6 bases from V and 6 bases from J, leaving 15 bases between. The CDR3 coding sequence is TGTGCCAGCAGAAGGACAGTGGTGACTCAGCCCCAGCATTTT. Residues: CASRRTVVTQPQHF.

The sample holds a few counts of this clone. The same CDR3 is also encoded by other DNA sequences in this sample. CDR3 bases: TGTGCCAGCAGCTTTAGTAGCAATCAGCCCCAGCATTTT. Translating gives CASSFSSNQPQHF. The chain is built from TRBV7-2 and TRBJ1-5, with D unclear. Germline V CDR1 and CDR2: SGHTA, FQGNSA. This CDR3 comprises 13 residues. The germline V and J ends were trimmed by 3 bases and 0 bases, with 3 bases remaining between them.

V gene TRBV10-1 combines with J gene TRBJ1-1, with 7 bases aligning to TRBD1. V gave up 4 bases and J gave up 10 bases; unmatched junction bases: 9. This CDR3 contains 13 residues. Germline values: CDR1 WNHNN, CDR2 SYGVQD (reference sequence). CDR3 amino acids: CASSAATGAGAFF. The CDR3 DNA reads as TGCGCCAGCAGTGCCGCTACAGGGGCGGGAGCTTTCTTT.

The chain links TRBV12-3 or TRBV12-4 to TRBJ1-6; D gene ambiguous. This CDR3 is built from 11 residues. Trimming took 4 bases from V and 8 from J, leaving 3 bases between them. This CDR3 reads CASSSDSPLHF. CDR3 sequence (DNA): TGTGCCAGCAGTTCCGATTCACCCCTCCACTTT.

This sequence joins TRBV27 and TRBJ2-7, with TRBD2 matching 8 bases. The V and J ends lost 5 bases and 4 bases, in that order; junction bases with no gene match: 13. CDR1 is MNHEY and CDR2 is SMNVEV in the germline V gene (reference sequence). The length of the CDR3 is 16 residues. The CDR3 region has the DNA TGTGCCAGCAGTCCTTACCGGAGCGGGGGAGCTTACGAGCAGTACTTC. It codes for CASSPYRSGGAYEQYF.

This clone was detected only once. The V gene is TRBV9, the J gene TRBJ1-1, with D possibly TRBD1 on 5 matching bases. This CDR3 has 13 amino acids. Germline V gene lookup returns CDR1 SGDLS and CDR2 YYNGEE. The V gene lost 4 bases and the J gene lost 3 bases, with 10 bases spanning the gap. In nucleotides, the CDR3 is TGTGCCAGCAGCCCACTGACAGACACTGAAGCTTTCTTT. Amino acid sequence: CASSPLTDTEAFF.

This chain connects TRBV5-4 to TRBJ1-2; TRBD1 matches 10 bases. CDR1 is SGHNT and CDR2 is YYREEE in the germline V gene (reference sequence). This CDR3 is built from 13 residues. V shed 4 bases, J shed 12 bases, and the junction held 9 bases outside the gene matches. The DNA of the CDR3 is TGTGCCAGCAGCCCGGGGGACAGGGGTAGTAACACCTTC. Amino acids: CASSPGDRGSNTF.

The CDR3 nucleotides read TGTGCCAGCAGGGTCGGGACAGCGAACACCGGGGAGCTGTTTTTT. It yields the protein CASRVGTANTGELFF. The chain uses TRBV27 and TRBJ2-2, with 7 bases that match TRBD1. Germline-derived CDR1 and CDR2 are MNHEY and SMNVEV (reference sequence). The CDR3 has 15 amino acids. Losses at the gene ends were 6 bases for V and 0 bases for J; bases not matched to a gene: 4.

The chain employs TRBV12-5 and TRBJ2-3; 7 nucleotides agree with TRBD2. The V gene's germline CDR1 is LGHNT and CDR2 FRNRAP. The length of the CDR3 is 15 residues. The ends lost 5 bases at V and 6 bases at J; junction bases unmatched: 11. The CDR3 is CASGLGGTREDTQYF. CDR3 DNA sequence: TGTGCTAGTGGTCTGGGGGGGACTCGCGAGGATACGCAGTATTTT.

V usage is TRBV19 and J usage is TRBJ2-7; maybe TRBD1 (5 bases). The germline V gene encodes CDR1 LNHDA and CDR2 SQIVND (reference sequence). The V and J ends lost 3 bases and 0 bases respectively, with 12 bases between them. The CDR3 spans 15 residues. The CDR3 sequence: CASSIGQGLSYEQYF. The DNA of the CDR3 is TGTGCCAGTAGTATCGGGCAGGGCCTCTCCTACGAGCAGTACTTC.

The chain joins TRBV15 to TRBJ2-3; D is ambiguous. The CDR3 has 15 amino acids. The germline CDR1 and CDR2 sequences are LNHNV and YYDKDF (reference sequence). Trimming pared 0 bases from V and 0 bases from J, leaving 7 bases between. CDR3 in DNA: TGTGCCACCAGCAGAGATAAGATTAGCACAGATACGCAGTATTTT. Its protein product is CATSRDKISTDTQYF.

The CDR3 loop reads CASSQSIIRGTGLDLAGYTF. CDR3 in DNA: TGCGCCAGCAGTCAATCAATCATTCGGGGCACAGGGCTGGATTTGGCTGGCTACACCTTC. The V gene is TRBV23-1, the J gene TRBJ1-2; tentative D call: TRBD1 (6 bases). TRBV23-1 carries the ORF label, with uncertain function. This CDR3 is built from 20 residues. The germline V and J ends were trimmed by 0 bases and 7 bases, with 30 bases remaining between them.

This CDR3 is CASSLGRVRSNEKLFF. CDR3 DNA: TGTGCCAGCAGCTTAGGCCGGGTAAGGTCTAATGAAAAACTGTTTTTT. The rearrangement joins TRBV13 to TRBJ1-4; D is undetermined. The CDR3 covers 16 residues. Trimming shortened V by 0 bases and J by 3 bases, and 11 bases separated the two germline ends. From germline, CDR1 is PRHDT and CDR2 FYEKMQ (reference sequence).

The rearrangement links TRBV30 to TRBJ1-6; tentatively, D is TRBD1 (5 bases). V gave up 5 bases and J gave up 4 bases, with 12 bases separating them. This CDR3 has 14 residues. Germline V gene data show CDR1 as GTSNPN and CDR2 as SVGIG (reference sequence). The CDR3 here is CAWHGGSYNSPLHF. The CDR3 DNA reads TGTGCCTGGCACGGGGGTTCTTATAATTCACCCCTCCACTTT.

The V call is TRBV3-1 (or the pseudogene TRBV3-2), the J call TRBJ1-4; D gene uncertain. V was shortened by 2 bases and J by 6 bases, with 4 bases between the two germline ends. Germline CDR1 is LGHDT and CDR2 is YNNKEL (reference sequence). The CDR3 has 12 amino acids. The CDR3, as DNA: TGTGCCAGCAGCCAATTTTATGAAAAACTGTTTTTT. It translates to CASSQFYEKLFF.

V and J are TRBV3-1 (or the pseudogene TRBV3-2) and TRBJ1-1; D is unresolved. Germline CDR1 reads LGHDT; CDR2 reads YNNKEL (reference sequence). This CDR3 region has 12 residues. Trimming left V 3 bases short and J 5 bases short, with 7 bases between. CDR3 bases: TGTGCCAGCAGCCACTCGGGGACTGAAGCTTTCTTT. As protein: CASSHSGTEAFF.

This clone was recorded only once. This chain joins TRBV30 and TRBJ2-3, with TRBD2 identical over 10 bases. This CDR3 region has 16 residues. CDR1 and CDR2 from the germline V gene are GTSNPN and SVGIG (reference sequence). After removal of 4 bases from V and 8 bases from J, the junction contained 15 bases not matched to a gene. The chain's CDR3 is CAWTSAGLAVPGTQYF. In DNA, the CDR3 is TGTGCCTGGACCTCTGCAGGACTAGCGGTTCCGGGTACGCAGTATTTT.